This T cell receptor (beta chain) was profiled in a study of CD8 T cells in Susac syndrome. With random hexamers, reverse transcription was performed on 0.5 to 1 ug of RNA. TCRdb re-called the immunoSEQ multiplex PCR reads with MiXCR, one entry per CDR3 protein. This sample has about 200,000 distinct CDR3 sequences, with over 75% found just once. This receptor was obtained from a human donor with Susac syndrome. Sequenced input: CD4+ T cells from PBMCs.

CDR3: CASSLSVTYEQYF. In DNA, the CDR3 is TGTGCCAGCAGCTTGTCCGTTACCTACGAGCAGTACTTC. The V gene is TRBV5-6, the J gene TRBJ2-7; D gene ambiguous. The V end lost 1 base, the J end lost 2 bases, and 7 bases lay between the germline ends. Germline CDR1 reads SGHDT; CDR2 reads YYEEEE. This CDR3 contains 13 residues.